A single sample is the source of the 8 T cell receptor beta chains below, sequenced in a study of T cell responses to AZD1222 COVID-19 vaccine. The method was immunoSEQ multiplex PCR; TCRdb's version includes in-frame clones alone and lacks a portion of them. The sample comprises some 140,000 clones, around 90% of which are singletons, and just over 3% rests with the top ten. Specimen: peripheral blood, collected on day 0 of AZD1222 vaccination. The origin of the receptors is an adult in good health.

V is TRBV4-1 and J is TRBJ2-7, with D possibly TRBD1 on 6 matching bases. CDR3 size: 14 residues. The germline V and J ends were trimmed by 1 base and 4 bases, with 11 bases remaining between them. Germline CDR1 MGHRA, CDR2 YSYEKL. DNA of the CDR3: TGCGCCAGCAGCCAAGTCCCCAGGGGTTACGAGCAGTACTTC. It codes for CASSQVPRGYEQYF.

The chain carries TRBV27 and TRBJ2-1, with TRBD2 matching 14 bases. This CDR3 contains 21 residues. V shed 1 base, J shed 2 bases, and the junction held 13 bases outside the gene matches. Germline V lookup: CDR1 MNHEY, CDR2 SMNVEV (reference sequence). The CDR3 DNA reads TGTGCCAGCAGTTTATTTAATTTACGACTAGCGGGAGGGCTCCCCTACAATGAGCAGTTCTTC. Residues: CASSLFNLRLAGGLPYNEQFF.

This chain uses TRBV18 with TRBJ2-4; the match to TRBD2 covers 16 bases. The length of the CDR3 is 20 residues. The germline CDR1 and CDR2 sequences are KGHSH and LQKENI. V shed 7 bases and J 2 bases; nucleotides not matched to a gene: 14. The CDR3 nucleotides read TGTGCCAGCTACTCACGGGGACTAGCGGGAGGGCCGGGTACCAAAAACATTCAGTACTTC. It encodes CASYSRGLAGGPGTKNIQYF. Full variable domain (outside the CDR3, taken from reference TRBV18 and TRBJ2-4): NAGVMQNPRHLVRRRGQEARLRCSPMKGHSHVYWYRQLPEEGLKFMVYLQKENIIDESGMPKERFSAEFPKEGPSILRIQQVVRGDSAAYFCASYSRGLAGGPGTKNIQYFGAGTRLSVL.

The rearrangement uses TRBV11-1 and TRBJ2-1, with 10 nucleotides matching TRBD1. There are 15 residues in the CDR3. V lost 4 bases to trimming and J lost 6 bases; unmatched junction nucleotides: 6. Germline V gene lookup returns CDR1 SGHAT and CDR2 FQDESV (reference sequence). CDR3 in amino acids: CASSSDRGPLNEQFF. The CDR3 region has the DNA TGTGCCAGCAGCTCCGACAGGGGGCCTCTCAATGAGCAGTTCTTC.

This chain uses TRBV18 with TRBJ1-4; D is perhaps TRBD1 (5 bases). CDR1 and CDR2 from the germline V gene are KGHSH and LQKENI. There are 14 residues in the CDR3. V lost 4 bases and J 7 bases, leaving 13 bases between the germline ends. CDR3 coding DNA: TGTGCCAGCTCACAGGGTGGTGGGGCTGAAAAACTGTTTTTT. Translation gives CASSQGGGAEKLFF.

The chain has TRBV6-6 and TRBJ1-4; D remains unclear. Germline V gene lookup returns CDR1 MNHNY and CDR2 SVGAGI (reference sequence). The V gene lost 7 bases and the J gene lost 1 base, with 10 bases spanning the gap. CDR3 length equals 14 residues. CDR3 DNA: TGTGCCAGCACCCACTTGGGAACTAATGAAAAACTGTTTTTT. This codes for CASTHLGTNEKLFF.

J is TRBJ1-3 and V is TRBV5-6, with TRBD1 as a possible D gene (5 bases). This CDR3 has 14 residues. With 6 bases removed from V and 7 bases from J, the gap between germline ends came to 17 bases. CDR1 and CDR2 (germline): SGHDT, YYEEEE. CDR3 sequence reads: CASTLGRTRNTIYF. In DNA form, the CDR3 reads TGTGCCAGCACCCTGGGACGGACCCGGAACACCATATATTTT.

This clone was recorded only once. The chain has TRBV27 and TRBJ1-5; a weak D match, TRBD1 (5 bases). V lost 3 bases and J lost 6, with 9 bases in between. Germline V lookup: CDR1 MNHEY, CDR2 SMNVEV (reference sequence). The CDR3 consists of 13 residues. As DNA, the CDR3 is TGTGCCAGCAGTTTTCAGGGACGTCAGCCCCAGCATTTT. Translated, it gives CASSFQGRQPQHF.